These 8 T cell receptor beta chains were sequenced from one sample in a study of cytomegalovirus exposure and HLA in healthy donors. Primers included in the PCR were 60 Vbeta and 13 Jbeta primers. Libraries were prepared by immunoSEQ multiplex PCR; TCRdb keeps only in-frame clonotypes and omits some of them. The table lists fewer than 150,000 clones, approximately 71% of them singletons, with approximately 5% in the top ten. Source material: PBMCs. The receptor set was obtained from a woman aged 50 to 65 in good health and CMV-seronegative.

V gene TRBV28 combines with J gene TRBJ1-4; no definite D call. V shed 6 bases and J shed 3 bases, with 11 bases lying between them. The CDR3 sequence is 14 residues long. The germline V gene has CDR1 MDHEN and CDR2 SYDVKM. For the CDR3, the DNA is TGTGCCAGCAGACCACTTACGCCTAATGAAAAACTGTTTTTT. Its translation: CASRPLTPNEKLFF.

V and J are TRBV6-5 and TRBJ2-1, with 8 bases aligning to TRBD2. The CDR3 consists of 16 residues. From germline, CDR1 is MNHEY and CDR2 SVGAGI. Trimming took 2 bases from V and 7 from J; bases not matched to a gene: 10. Here the CDR3 reads CASSYAGTSLRNEQFF. In DNA, the CDR3 is TGTGCCAGCAGTTACGCCGGGACTAGTCTACGTAATGAGCAGTTCTTC.

The chain couples TRBV6-1 to TRBJ2-7; perhaps TRBD1 as D (6 bases). Germline lookup yields CDR1 MNHNS and CDR2 SASEGT. This CDR3 spans 15 amino acids. Trimming took 7 bases from V and 7 from J, leaving 23 bases between them. CDR3 amino acids: CASNLPGHQSLEQYF. The CDR3 nucleotides are TGTGCCAGCAACCTGCCGGGACATCAGTCGTTAGAGCAGTACTTC.

This clone was observed a single time. V gene TRBV7-8 combines with J gene TRBJ2-2, with D unclear. The CDR3 has 12 amino acids. The germline V gene encodes CDR1 SGHVS and CDR2 FQNEAQ. The V and J ends lost 1 base and 10 bases respectively, with 7 bases between them. The DNA of the CDR3 is TGTGCCAGCAGCTTAGTGGCATTGGAGCTGTTTTTT. Translating gives CASSLVALELFF. Variable domain in full (rest from reference TRBV7-8 and TRBJ2-2): GAGVSQSPRYKVAKRGQDVALRCDPISGHVSLFWYQQALGQGPEFLTYFQNEAQLDKSGLPSDRFFAERPEGSVSTLKIQRTQQEDSAVYLCASSLVALELFFGEGSRLTVL.

This sequence joins TRBV30 and TRBJ1-4, with a tentative D call TRBD1 (5 bases). This CDR3 contains 14 residues. V lost 0 bases, J lost 1 base, and 6 bases lay in between. CDR1 and CDR2 from the germline V gene are GTSNPN and SVGIG (reference sequence). The CDR3 DNA is TGTGCCTGGAGTGTAGGGGTAACTAATGAAAAACTGTTTTTT. Its translation: CAWSVGVTNEKLFF.

The chain is built from TRBV7-3 and TRBJ1-1; 9 positions match TRBD1. The junction had 18 bases not matched to a gene; V was cut back by 5 bases and J by 5 bases. Germline assignment: CDR1 SGHTA and CDR2 FQGTGA. The CDR3 runs 18 residues. CDR3 sequence (DNA): TGTGCCAGCAGCCCACAATCTGGGACAGGGCAGGCTCGGACTGAAGCTTTCTTT. Its translation: CASSPQSGTGQARTEAFF.

This clone was seen only once. The V and J genes are TRBV5-6 and TRBJ2-4; 9 bases match TRBD1. Germline assignment: CDR1 SGHDT and CDR2 YYEEEE. This CDR3 region has 16 residues. V shed 4 bases and J 3 bases; nucleotides not matched to a gene: 8. The CDR3 DNA follows: TGTGCCAGCAGCATCCCCGGGACAGGGAGCAAAAACATTCAGTACTTC. This codes for CASSIPGTGSKNIQYF.

V is TRBV25-1 and J is TRBJ2-5; 8 bases line up with TRBD1. Matching the DNA end better, TRBJ2-7 makes the J call doubtful. The germline gives CDR1 MGHDK, CDR2 SYGVNS. The CDR3 totals 13 residues. CDR3 sequence reads: CASTPGQAYEQYF. The CDR3 DNA is TGTGCCAGCACTCCGGGACAGGCCTACGAGCAGTACTTC.